This is a list of T cell receptor beta chains from one sample in a study of post-analysis software for immune sequencing data. TCRdb re-analysed the PCR reads in MiXCR, keeping a single row per CDR3 protein. The sample yields around 200,000 distinct CDR3 sequences, about 30% seen once. The sequencing sample was made of blood. Source of these receptors: a girl under 18 with multiple sclerosis. The conserved cysteine and the conserved F or W are not part of the CDR3 here. The order of the fields is clone size, V gene, J gene, CDR3 protein. Clone size is given for some rows only: seen once, a few or many times, or a class if the clone is expanded.

size: NA; V: TRBV12-3/TRBV12-4; J: TRBJ1-5; CDR3: ASSLDATSRQPQH
size: many; V: TRBV7-9; J: TRBJ2-5; CDR3: ASSGRLGTGLKTQY
size: NA; V: TRBV7-2; J: TRBJ2-1; CDR3: ASSLLGTSSYNEQF
size: NA; V: TRBV5-1; J: TRBJ1-6; CDR3: ASSPGGLNNSPLH
size: few; V: TRBV10-3; J: TRBJ2-1; CDR3: AISEFFGGGNEQF
size: NA; V: TRBV24-1; J: TRBJ2-1; CDR3: ATSDPSGRSAYNEQF
size: many; V: TRBV29-1; J: TRBJ1-2; CDR3: SASTGPGYT
size: once; V: TRBV25-1; J: TRBJ2-5; CDR3: ASSESGTGFETQY
size: few; V: TRBV15; J: TRBJ2-3; CDR3: ATSRVLAGSDTQY
size: NA; V: TRBV5-1; J: TRBJ2-7; CDR3: ASSPVWLAGSYEQY
size: NA; V: TRBV5-1; J: NA; CDR3: ASSSAGQTLETQY
size: many; V: TRBV6-2/TRBV6-3; J: TRBJ2-1; CDR3: ASSYGLAGIEQF
size: NA; V: TRBV5-1; J: TRBJ2-1; CDR3: ASRHRDRGSQNEQF
size: few; V: TRBV7-2; J: TRBJ1-5; CDR3: ASSFYRVNQPQH
size: NA; V: TRBV6-1; J: TRBJ1-5; CDR3: ASSFGRPDQPQH
size: NA; V: TRBV4-1; J: TRBJ2-3; CDR3: ASSQDFFRTDTQY
size: few; V: TRBV30; J: TRBJ1-2; CDR3: AWGQGPGYT
size: NA; V: TRBV5-1; J: TRBJ1-1; CDR3: ASSSGTGRNTEAF
size: NA; V: TRBV11-2; J: TRBJ2-2; CDR3: ASSPDLDRGLTSGGELF
size: many; V: TRBV4-2; J: TRBJ2-1; CDR3: ASSLQREGLYEQF
size: NA; V: TRBV12-3/TRBV12-4; J: TRBJ1-2; CDR3: ASSWTGARNYGYT
size: NA; V: TRBV25-1; J: TRBJ1-2; CDR3: ASSEFGGSYGYT